Following are 17 T cell receptor beta chains from one sample sequenced in a study of blood T cell repertoires in COVID-19. Sequencing used immunoSEQ multiplex PCR; TCRdb keeps in-frame clones, though not all of them. The top ten clones hold 6.5% to 8.5% of a sample with over 150,000 clones, around 80% of them seen once. The sequenced material came from peripheral blood. The source of these receptors is a middle-aged woman with COVID-19, enrolled during active disease.

Worth noting for this clone: Other DNA sequences within the sample encode an identical CDR3. This sequence joins TRBV6-4 and TRBJ2-3; 14 nucleotides agree with TRBD2. The CDR3 totals 16 residues. Germline V gene lookup returns CDR1 MRHNA and CDR2 SNTAGT. The V segment lost 0 bases and the J segment 4 bases; nucleotides outside the gene matches: 0. The CDR3 is CASSDSTSGGADTQYF. The DNA of the CDR3 is TGTGCCAGCAGTGACTCGACTAGCGGGGGGGCAGATACGCAGTATTTT.

This sequence joins TRBV5-1 and TRBJ2-5; D is perhaps TRBD2 (6 bases). The germline V and J ends were trimmed by 4 bases and 3 bases, with 16 bases remaining between them. CDR3 length: 15 residues. The germline V gene has CDR1 SGHRS and CDR2 YFSETQ. DNA of the CDR3: TGCGCCAGCAGCCCTGGAGGGGCTTGGGAAGAGACCCAGTACTTC. Its translation is CASSPGGAWEETQYF.

The gene calls are TRBV11-1 and TRBJ1-1; possibly TRBD1 for D (5 bases). V lost 7 bases, J lost 1 base, and 13 bases lay in between. The CDR3 sequence is 14 residues long. Germline V gene lookup returns CDR1 SGHAT and CDR2 FQDESV (reference sequence). CDR3 nucleotides: TGTGCCAGCACACTCCGGGGGGGGAACACTGAAGCTTTCTTT. It encodes CASTLRGGNTEAFF.

This chain links TRBV2 with TRBJ1-5, with a possible D match to TRBD1 (6 bases). V was cut by 8 bases and J by 5 bases, with 13 bases left in between. Germline V lookup: CDR1 SNHLY, CDR2 FYNNEI. The CDR3 loop spans 13 amino acids. This chain's CDR3 is CASGGAEDQPQHF. Written as DNA, the CDR3 is TGTGCCAGCGGGGGGGCGGAAGATCAGCCCCAGCATTTT.

The chain is built from TRBV18 and TRBJ2-3; no clear D. The CDR3 totals 13 residues. V dropped 4 bases and J dropped 6 bases, with 11 bases sitting between them. Germline V gene data show CDR1 as KGHSH and CDR2 as LQKENI. CDR3: CASSLHPEDTQYF. CDR3 in DNA: TGTGCCAGCTCACTCCATCCGGAGGATACGCAGTATTTT.

In regard to this clone: This sample also contains other DNA sequences that code for the same CDR3. J is TRBJ1-6 and V is TRBV5-1, with 9 nucleotides matching TRBD1. Germline CDR1 SGHRS, CDR2 YFSETQ. The CDR3 is 14 residues long. Unmatched junction bases numbered 1, after V lost 2 bases and J lost 7 bases. CDR3 in amino acids: CASSLGQGNSPLHF. DNA of the CDR3: TGCGCCAGCAGCTTAGGACAGGGGAATTCACCCCTCCACTTT.

The count of this clone is one. This chain links TRBV9 with TRBJ2-7, with 7 bases matching TRBD2. The CDR3 totals 14 residues. Germline V lookup: CDR1 SGDLS, CDR2 YYNGEE. V shed 0 bases, J shed 4 bases, and the junction held 4 bases outside the gene matches. CDR3 sequence reads: CASSVGGSQYEQYF. The CDR3, as DNA: TGTGCCAGCAGCGTAGGCGGGAGCCAATACGAGCAGTACTTC.

A word on this clone: Its ends do not fully match the called genes, so a read error is possible. This chain joins TRBV7-7 and TRBJ2-1; 10 nucleotides line up with TRBD2. Germline loops: CDR1 SSHAT, CDR2 FNYEAQ (reference sequence). The CDR3 runs to 15 residues. The CDR3 sequence: CASSSRTSGLGEQFF. For the CDR3, the DNA is TGTGCTAGCAGCTCAAGGACTAGCGGTCTCGGTGAGCAGTTCTTC. The full variable domain, in which reference TRBV7-7 and TRBJ2-1 provide the parts outside the CDR3, is GAGVSQSPRYKVTKRGQDVTLRCDPISSHATLYWYQQALGQGPEFLTYFNYEAQPDKSGLPSDRFSAERPEGSISTLTIQRTEQRDSAMYRCASSSRTSGLGEQFFGPGTRLTVL.

The V gene is TRBV27, the J gene TRBJ1-6, with 9 bases that match TRBD1. V lost 4 bases, J lost 6 bases, and 4 bases stayed unmatched. CDR1 MNHEY and CDR2 SMNVEV come from the germline V gene (reference sequence). CDR3 size: 15 residues. CDR3 residues: CASSYDRGGNSPLHF. The CDR3 DNA is TGTGCCAGCAGTTATGACAGGGGGGGTAATTCACCCCTCCACTTT.

V and J are TRBV6-5 and TRBJ2-1, with D possibly being TRBD2 (7 bases). Germline CDR1 reads MNHEY; CDR2 reads SVGAGI. V lost 8 bases, J lost 1 base, and 12 bases lay in between. CDR3 length equals 14 residues. CDR3 DNA: TGTGCCAGCTGGCGGGGGACATCCTACAATGAGCAGTTCTTC. Translated, it gives CASWRGTSYNEQFF.

This clone was seen a few times. This chain uses TRBV4-2 with TRBJ1-1, with a possible D match to TRBD1 (6 bases). V lost 0 bases to trimming and J lost 3 bases, with 14 bases between them. Germline lookup yields CDR1 LGHNA and CDR2 YNFKEQ. The CDR3 runs to 16 residues. The CDR3 bases are TGTGCCAGCAGCCAAGATGCGGGGGCGGGGGACACTGAAGCTTTCTTT. Protein product: CASSQDAGAGDTEAFF.

The chain links TRBV7-2 to TRBJ1-6; no reliable D call. Trimming removed 5 bases from V and 8 bases from J, with 13 bases in between. This CDR3 comprises 14 residues. The germline V gene encodes CDR1 SGHTA and CDR2 FQGNSA. CDR3 sequence (DNA): TGTGCCAGCAGCCCCGGAGTTATAGATTCACCCCTCCACTTT. Translating it yields CASSPGVIDSPLHF. Filled out from reference TRBV7-2 and TRBJ1-6, the complete variable domain reads GAGVSQSPSNKVTEKGKDVELRCDPISGHTALYWYRQSLGQGLEFLIYFQGNSAPDKSGLPSDRFSAERTGGSVSTLTIQRTQQEDSAVYLCASSPGVIDSPLHFGNGTRLTVT.

The chain carries TRBV6-5 and TRBJ1-1; tentative D call: TRBD1 (5 bases). Germline assignment: CDR1 MNHEY and CDR2 SVGAGI. CDR3 length: 15 residues. Trimming shortened V by 7 bases and J by 5 bases, and 20 bases separated the two germline ends. CDR3 protein: CASTYSNPGGTEAFF. The CDR3 DNA follows: TGTGCCAGCACCTATTCTAATCCGGGGGGTACTGAAGCTTTCTTT.

A word on this clone: In the same sample, other DNA sequences code for this CDR3. The V and J genes are TRBV27 and TRBJ1-5; TRBD1 matches 9 bases. The CDR3 runs 16 residues. From germline, CDR1 is MNHEY and CDR2 SMNVEV (reference sequence). The ends lost 5 bases at V and 1 base at J; junction bases unmatched: 6. The CDR3 sequence is CASSPRTGVSNQPQHF. In DNA form, the CDR3 reads TGTGCCAGCAGTCCACGGACAGGGGTAAGCAATCAGCCCCAGCATTTT.

The rearrangement links TRBV6-5 to TRBJ1-2; 8 nucleotides agree with TRBD1. The CDR3 contains 15 residues. Trimming removed 5 bases from V and 4 bases from J; junction bases left unmatched: 9. Germline CDR1 MNHEY, CDR2 SVGAGI. The CDR3: CASSPLITGGYGYTF. In nucleotides, the CDR3 is TGTGCCAGCAGTCCCCTAATAACAGGGGGCTATGGCTACACCTTC.

The chain recombines TRBV12-3 or TRBV12-4 with TRBJ2-5; 7 bases align to TRBD2. This CDR3 contains 13 residues. Trimming took 5 bases from V and 5 from J; bases not matched to a gene: 5. The CDR3 here is CASSPTSTETQYF. The CDR3 DNA reads TGTGCCAGCAGTCCGACTAGCACCGAGACCCAGTACTTC.

The sample holds one count of this clone. This chain connects TRBV7-9 to TRBJ1-1; 10 nucleotides match TRBD1. Germline CDR1 is SEHNR and CDR2 is FQNEAQ (reference sequence). With 7 bases clipped from V and 2 bases from J, the junction kept 4 bases outside the gene matches. The length of the CDR3 is 14 residues. CDR3 in DNA: TGTGCCAGCACGGGACAGGGGATTAACACTGAAGCTTTCTTT. This gives the protein CASTGQGINTEAFF.